The source of this TCR beta chain is a study of regulatory T cells in long-lasting Graves disease. Time point denoted: persistent/refractory GD, antithyroid drugs over 5 years with positive TRAb. The TCR library was made from RNA that had been extracted from PBMCs in TRIzol. It was by American Thyroid Association guidelines that Graves' disease was diagnosed. The source of the patients was an endocrinology department in Xi'an, China. Study-wide results and caveats: Analyses excluded thyroid tissue, covering peripheral blood alone. TCR diversity was lower in persistent than newly diagnosed Graves' disease.

As to this clonotype: Its matching antigen is unknown.

J lost 3 bases, V lost 3 bases, and 11 bases had no gene match. The germline gives CDR1 LNHDA, CDR2 SQIVND (reference sequence). The CDR3 covers 17 residues. Building of the TCR beta libraries involved iRepertoire HTBI primers and Arm-PCR of CDR3 regions. MiXCR, applied by TCRdb to the multiplex PCR reads, yields one record per CDR3 protein. The data contain some 440,000 distinct CDR3 sequences, roughly 20% of them singletons. This chain uses TRBV19 with TRBJ1-5; 7 bases match TRBD1. The sample here was peripheral blood mononuclear cells (PBMCs), taken when the disease was refractory, from a patient treated with antithyroid drugs. This sequence originates from a female donor with Graves disease. CDR3 region: CASSMMGTAVINQPQHF. The CDR3 DNA reads as TGTGCCAGTAGTATGATGGGGACAGCGGTTATCAATCAGCCCCAGCATTTT.